A selection of T cell receptor beta chains follows, all from one sample in a study of blood T cell repertoires in COVID-19. Profiled with immunoSEQ multiplex PCR; TCRdb holds only in-frame clones, not every one. This sample has 200,000 to 250,000 clones, with about nine tenths found just once. Input material: PBMCs or T cells enriched from blood (not recorded which). These receptors were taken from a middle-aged woman with acute COVID-19. Both conserved end residues are part of each CDR3. D genes are given only for firm matches. Size is stated for part of the rows, as once, few or many counts, or as a class when the clone is expanded.

j_gene: TRBJ1-1; abundance: once; d_gene: .; v_gene: TRBV6-5; CDR3aa: CASSPTSDLVAFF; CDR3nt: TGTGCCAGCAGTCCCACCAGTGATCTCGTAGCTTTCTTT
j_gene: TRBJ2-1; abundance: .; d_gene: TRBD2; v_gene: TRBV19; CDR3aa: CASSIELTLAGLYNEQFF; CDR3nt: TGTGCCAGTAGTATAGAACTTACCCTAGCGGGGCTATACAATGAGCAGTTCTTC
j_gene: TRBJ2-2; abundance: .; d_gene: TRBD1; v_gene: TRBV7-8; CDR3aa: CASSLLGQGAYTGELFF; CDR3nt: TGTGCCAGCAGCTTACTCGGACAGGGGGCCTACACCGGGGAGCTGTTTTTT
j_gene: TRBJ1-3; abundance: .; d_gene: .; v_gene: TRBV28; CDR3aa: CASIEMGSPGNTIYF; CDR3nt: TGTGCCAGCATTGAGATGGGCAGTCCTGGAAACACCATATATTTT
j_gene: TRBJ1-2; abundance: .; d_gene: TRBD1; v_gene: TRBV9; CDR3aa: CASSANRQGSNYGYTF; CDR3nt: TGTGCCAGCAGCGCGAACAGACAGGGGTCTAACTATGGCTACACCTTC
j_gene: TRBJ1-2; abundance: .; d_gene: .; v_gene: TRBV19; CDR3aa: CASSISGQGSSFYGYTF; CDR3nt: TGTGCCAGTAGTATATCGGGGCAGGGGTCGAGCTTCTATGGCTACACCTTC
j_gene: TRBJ1-1; abundance: once; d_gene: TRBD1; v_gene: TRBV9; CDR3aa: CASSQGTGGEAFF; CDR3nt: TGTGCCAGCAGTCAAGGGACAGGGGGCGAAGCTTTCTTT
j_gene: TRBJ2-2; abundance: .; d_gene: .; v_gene: TRBV7-9; CDR3aa: CASSLVWGQGTGELFF; CDR3nt: TGTGCCAGCAGCTTAGTCTGGGGGCAGGGGACCGGGGAGCTGTTTTTT
j_gene: TRBJ1-4; abundance: .; d_gene: .; v_gene: TRBV5-5; CDR3aa: CASSLLPGTNEKLFF; CDR3nt: TGTGCCAGCAGCTTGCTTCCGGGAACTAATGAAAAACTGTTTTTT
j_gene: TRBJ1-3; abundance: .; d_gene: TRBD1; v_gene: TRBV6-1; CDR3aa: CASRDRSWGNTIYF; CDR3nt: TGTGCCAGCAGGGACAGGAGTTGGGGAAACACCATATATTTT
j_gene: TRBJ1-1; abundance: .; d_gene: .; v_gene: TRBV30; CDR3aa: CAWSVNRVTEAFF; CDR3nt: TGTGCCTGGAGTGTAAACAGGGTCACTGAAGCTTTCTTT
j_gene: TRBJ1-3; abundance: few; d_gene: .; v_gene: TRBV5-1; CDR3aa: CASSPDSNRIYF; CDR3nt: TGCGCCAGCAGCCCGGACAGTAACCGCATATATTTT
j_gene: TRBJ2-2; abundance: .; d_gene: TRBD1; v_gene: TRBV19; CDR3aa: CASNSWTGLGTGELFF; CDR3nt: TGTGCCAGTAACTCATGGACAGGATTGGGCACCGGGGAGCTGTTTTTT
j_gene: TRBJ2-3; abundance: .; d_gene: TRBD1; v_gene: TRBV7-8; CDR3aa: CASSTRQGGTDTQYF; CDR3nt: TGTGCCAGCAGCACCCGACAGGGGGGCACAGATACGCAGTATTTT
j_gene: TRBJ1-1; abundance: .; d_gene: .; v_gene: TRBV19; CDR3aa: CASRWQGVEAFF; CDR3nt: TGTGCCAGTAGGTGGCAGGGCGTTGAAGCTTTCTTT
j_gene: TRBJ1-2; abundance: .; d_gene: TRBD1; v_gene: TRBV14; CDR3aa: CASSHLPGQGTLGYTF; CDR3nt: TGTGCCAGCAGCCACCTTCCGGGACAGGGGACTCTTGGCTACACCTTC
j_gene: TRBJ1-2; abundance: .; d_gene: TRBD1; v_gene: TRBV20-1; CDR3aa: CSARWTGGYTF; CDR3nt: TGCAGTGCTAGGTGGACAGGCGGCTACACCTTC
j_gene: TRBJ1-1; abundance: .; d_gene: .; v_gene: TRBV5-1; CDR3aa: CASSLVVSGLAEAFF; CDR3nt: TGCGCCAGCAGCTTGGTCGTCTCTGGCCTCGCTGAAGCTTTCTTT
j_gene: TRBJ2-1; abundance: .; d_gene: TRBD2; v_gene: TRBV12-3/TRBV12-4; CDR3aa: CASRSSGGGQFF; CDR3nt: TGTGCCAGCAGAAGTAGCGGGGGCGGACAGTTCTTC
j_gene: TRBJ2-7; abundance: .; d_gene: TRBD2; v_gene: TRBV6-5; CDR3aa: CASRLLAESYEQYF; CDR3nt: TGTGCCAGCAGGTTACTAGCGGAGTCCTACGAGCAGTACTTC
j_gene: TRBJ1-5; abundance: .; d_gene: TRBD1; v_gene: TRBV10-2; CDR3aa: CASSDRDRGDQPQHF; CDR3nt: TGCGCCAGCAGTGATAGGGACAGGGGGGATCAGCCCCAGCATTTT
j_gene: TRBJ2-1; abundance: .; d_gene: .; v_gene: TRBV7-2; CDR3aa: CASSLWLLTRDNEQFF; CDR3nt: TGTGCCAGCAGCTTATGGCTCCTCACCCGGGACAATGAGCAGTTCTTC
j_gene: TRBJ1-1; abundance: .; d_gene: .; v_gene: TRBV9; CDR3aa: CASSRTGGGTEAFF; CDR3nt: TGTGCCAGCAGCCGGACCGGGGGGGGCACTGAAGCTTTCTTT
j_gene: TRBJ1-2; abundance: once; d_gene: TRBD1; v_gene: TRBV3-1/TRBV3-2; CDR3aa: CASSQVRRDRHTNGYTF; CDR3nt: TGTGCCAGCAGCCAAGTAAGGAGGGACAGACACACCAATGGCTACACCTTC
j_gene: TRBJ1-5; abundance: .; d_gene: TRBD1; v_gene: TRBV7-8; CDR3aa: CASSFRQGNQPQHF; CDR3nt: TGTGCCAGCAGCTTCAGACAGGGGAATCAGCCCCAGCATTTT
j_gene: TRBJ2-7; abundance: .; d_gene: .; v_gene: TRBV7-2; CDR3aa: CASSYSGIPYEQYF; CDR3nt: TGTGCCAGCAGCTATTCGGGAATCCCCTACGAGCAGTACTTC